Presented here are 4 T cell receptor beta chains from one specimen sequenced in a study of T cell changes during pregnancy in multiple sclerosis. The protocol was immunoSEQ multiplex PCR, while the TCRdb copy is restricted to in-frame clones and leaves out a portion. The top ten hold 0.7% to 1% of the sample, which has around 40,000 clones, about 90% seen once. The starting material was CD4+ T cells from peripheral blood mononuclear cells, obtained in the third trimester of pregnancy. The source of these receptors is a female donor with multiple sclerosis, enrolled in a pregnancy study.

V and J are TRBV27 and TRBJ1-1; tentatively, D is TRBD1 (6 bases). The CDR3 spans 17 residues. Germline-derived CDR1 and CDR2 are MNHEY and SMNVEV (reference sequence). V lost 5 bases and J lost 10, with 29 bases in between. This CDR3 is CASSPVKNRVQVIRAFF. The DNA for the CDR3 is TGTGCCAGCAGTCCCGTAAAGAACAGGGTGCAGGTTATAAGAGCTTTCTTT.

The chain employs TRBV2 and TRBJ2-7; 8 nucleotides match TRBD1. CDR3 length: 14 residues. Germline trimming cut 4 bases from V and 3 bases from J; bases unmatched to any gene: 5. The germline V gene encodes CDR1 SNHLY and CDR2 FYNNEI. The CDR3 bases are TGTGCCAGCAGTGCCCAGGGGGCTAACTACGAGCAGTACTTC. Amino acids: CASSAQGANYEQYF.

The chain employs TRBV7-9 and TRBJ1-1; D remains unclear. Germline V gene lookup returns CDR1 SEHNR and CDR2 FQNEAQ (reference sequence). With 5 bases removed from V and 3 bases from J, the gap between germline ends came to 16 bases. This CDR3 region has 15 residues. CDR3 bases: TGTGCCAGCAGCCGCCCCGGGAACGGAGACACTGAAGCTTTCTTT. Its protein is CASSRPGNGDTEAFF.

The chain uses TRBV10-1 and TRBJ2-7; D possibly corresponds to TRBD2 (6 bases). Per the germline V gene, CDR1 is WNHNN and CDR2 is SYGVQD (reference sequence). This CDR3 is built from 12 residues. The V and J ends lost 9 bases and 4 bases respectively, with 13 bases between them. The CDR3, as DNA: TGCGCCAGTTCTCCGGGGGTTTACGAGCAGTACTTC. The encoded protein is CASSPGVYEQYF.